The 30 T cell receptor beta chains in this list originate from one sample, sequenced in a study of T-cell reconstitution after alpha-beta-depleted transplantation in children. A library of TCRbeta sequences, prepared with unique molecular identifiers, was generated. Each CDR3 protein gets one entry after TCRdb re-called the PCR reads with MiXCR. The top ten hold approximately 2% of the sample, which has 500,000 to 750,000 distinct CDR3 sequences, approximately 13% seen once. The sample was PBMCs, mostly from graft donor cells, taken 360 days after TCRalphabeta/CD19-depleted stem cell transplant. The receptors originated from a male patient aged 10 to 17 who had a stem cell transplant for acute myeloid leukemia, so the T cells may come from the graft donor.

The rearrangement joins TRBV12-3 or TRBV12-4 to TRBJ2-7; D gene uncertain. V was trimmed by 6 bases and J by 5 bases, leaving 11 bases between them. The CDR3 spans 12 residues. CDR3 coding DNA: TGTGCCAGCAGCCGGTTCCTCCACGAGCAGTACTTC. This translates into CASSRFLHEQYF.

This clonotype has a handful of counts. V and J are TRBV11-2 and TRBJ2-6; D not certain. Germline CDR1 is SGHAT and CDR2 is FQNNGV. The V gene lost 2 bases and the J gene lost 13 bases, with 3 bases spanning the gap. CDR3 length: 10 amino acids. CDR3 coding DNA: TGTGCCAGCAGCTTAAGTGTCCTGACTTTC. This gives the protein CASSLSVLTF.

This clonotype has only a few counts. The V and J genes are TRBV3-1 and TRBJ1-2, with unresolved D. The ends were cut back, 4 bases at V and 8 bases at J, with 17 bases in the middle. The CDR3 is 14 amino acids. Per germline, CDR1 LGHDT and CDR2 YNNKEL (reference sequence). In nucleotides, the CDR3 is TGTGCCAGCAGCCGAACGCACGGGGAAGGCGGCTACACCTTC. Its translation is CASSRTHGEGGYTF.

J is TRBJ2-1 and V is TRBV5-1; TRBD2 matches at 8 bases. The CDR3 loop spans 16 amino acids. J was trimmed by 2 bases and V by 0 bases; bases with no gene match: 4. Germline loops: CDR1 SGHRS, CDR2 YFSETQ. CDR3 nucleotide sequence: TGCGCCAGCAGCTTGGCCGGGGGGGTCCCCTACAATGAGCAGTTCTTC. This encodes CASSLAGGVPYNEQFF.

This clonotype was counted a few times. The rearrangement links TRBV7-3 to TRBJ2-1; 11 bases match TRBD2. Germline values: CDR1 SGHTA, CDR2 FQGTGA. The J segment lost 8 bases and the V segment lost 6 bases, leaving 6 bases of the junction unmatched. The CDR3 sequence is 14 residues long. CDR3 sequence: CASRTSGATDEQFF. CDR3 sequence (DNA): TGTGCCAGCAGGACTAGCGGGGCTACGGATGAGCAGTTCTTC.

The table lists this clonotype with many counts. The J gene is TRBJ2-3, the V gene TRBV9, with a tentative D call TRBD2 (6 bases). V gave up 2 bases and J gave up 5 bases, with 18 bases separating them. Per the germline V gene, CDR1 is SGDLS and CDR2 is YYNGEE. This CDR3 has 16 residues. Here the CDR3 reads CASSVSTGAGGDTQYF. Here the CDR3 DNA reads TGTGCCAGCAGCGTTTCTACGGGAGCCGGTGGAGATACGCAGTATTTT.

V usage is TRBV27 and J usage is TRBJ2-5, with D perhaps TRBD1 or TRBD2 (5 bases each). This CDR3 contains 13 residues. The V and J ends lost 5 bases and 9 bases respectively, with 16 bases between them. Germline CDR1 MNHEY, CDR2 SMNVEV (reference sequence). The CDR3 loop is CASSQGTGGPQYF. CDR3 DNA sequence: TGTGCCAGCAGTCAGGGTACTGGAGGTCCCCAGTACTTC.

This rearrangement joins TRBV4-3 to TRBJ2-3, with TRBD1 matching over 11 bases. V lost 0 bases to trimming and J lost 4 bases; unmatched junction nucleotides: 9. This CDR3 is 18 amino acids long. Germline V gene lookup returns CDR1 LGHNA and CDR2 YSLEER. The CDR3, as DNA: TGCGCCAGCAGCCAAGAATATAGGCGGACAGGGGGCTCAGATACGCAGTATTTT. Residues: CASSQEYRRTGGSDTQYF.

The chain recombines TRBV10-3 with TRBJ2-5, with a possible D match to TRBD2 (6 bases). This CDR3 region has 16 residues. The germline V gene encodes CDR1 ENHRY and CDR2 SYGVKD. Between the trimmed V and J ends, which lost 3 bases and 2 bases, there was a span of 16 bases. The CDR3 nucleotides are TGTGCCATCAGTGAATACGGGCGCGGGACTCAAGAGACCCAGTACTTC. It is translated as CAISEYGRGTQETQYF.

V and J are TRBV7-2 and TRBJ1-1; 8 bases agree with TRBD1. V trimming: 5 bases; J trimming: 6 bases; junction bases outside the gene matches: 11. The CDR3 is 15 residues long. Germline CDR1 and CDR2: SGHTA and FQGNSA. CDR3 region: CASSRLGQGLAEAFF. CDR3 in DNA: TGTGCCAGCAGCCGCCTTGGACAGGGTTTGGCTGAAGCTTTCTTT.

This clonotype has more than one count but fewer than ten. The V gene is TRBV7-2, the J gene TRBJ1-1; 7 bases are a match to TRBD1. The CDR3 has 15 amino acids. The germline gives CDR1 SGHTA, CDR2 FQGNSA. Trimming took 6 bases from V and 0 from J; bases not matched to a gene: 7. CDR3 coding DNA: TGTGCCAGCAGGGAAGACAGGGATATGAACACTGAAGCTTTCTTT. Translation gives CASREDRDMNTEAFF.

The table lists this clonotype with a few counts. The V gene is TRBV14, the J gene TRBJ2-2, with D unclear. Trimming removed 0 bases at V and 3 bases at J, with 11 bases between. Germline V gene lookup returns CDR1 SGHDN and CDR2 FVKESK. The CDR3 covers 16 residues. The CDR3 bases are TGTGCCAGCAGCCAAGATTTCCCATACCACACCGGGGAGCTGTTTTTT. Residues: CASSQDFPYHTGELFF.

The chain carries TRBV9 and TRBJ2-7; 9 nucleotides align to TRBD2. The CDR3 is made up of 17 amino acids. In germline, CDR1 is SGDLS, CDR2 YYNGEE. Trimming removed 4 bases from V and 2 bases from J; junction bases left unmatched: 13. CDR3: CASSPQRLSGRAYEQYF. In DNA, the CDR3 is TGTGCCAGCAGCCCCCAACGCCTTAGCGGGAGAGCCTACGAGCAGTACTTC.

This clonotype was recorded a few times. The chain joins TRBV6-1 to TRBJ2-3; the match to TRBD2 covers 14 bases. After removal of 10 bases from V and 2 bases from J, the junction contained 2 bases not matched to a gene. CDR3 length: 14 amino acids. The germline V gene has CDR1 MNHNS and CDR2 SASEGT. The CDR3 region is CATTSGRDTDTQYF. Here the CDR3 DNA reads TGTGCCACGACTAGCGGGAGGGACACAGATACGCAGTATTTT.

This clonotype was observed a handful of times. The chain links TRBV4-3 to TRBJ2-1; D is unclear. V gave up 1 base and J gave up 7 bases, with 11 bases separating them. The CDR3 length is 14 residues. Germline V CDR1 and CDR2: LGHNA, YSLEER. The CDR3 DNA reads as TGCGCCAGCAGCCAAGCCTGGGCCGAGAATGAGCAGTTCTTC. Protein sequence: CASSQAWAENEQFF.

The table lists this clonotype with a few counts. V and J are TRBV7-2 and TRBJ1-1, with D possibly matching TRBD1 (6 bases). Between the trimmed V and J ends, which lost 1 base and 1 base, there was a span of 10 bases. This CDR3 region has 15 residues. Germline V gives CDR1 SGHTA, CDR2 FQGNSA. CDR3 region: CASSLGTAGNTEAFF. The DNA for the CDR3 is TGTGCCAGCAGCTTAGGGACAGCGGGGAACACTGAAGCTTTCTTT.

V and J are TRBV20-1 and TRBJ2-3; D ambiguous. CDR3 size: 11 residues. Germline CDR1 reads DFQATT; CDR2 reads SNEGSKA (reference sequence). V was clipped by 3 bases and J by 1 base, with 2 bases between them. Here the CDR3 reads CSASGTDTQYF. CDR3 DNA: TGCAGTGCTAGCGGCACAGATACGCAGTATTTT.

This clonotype was counted between two and nine times. The chain uses TRBV20-1 and TRBJ2-3, with D tentatively TRBD1 (5 bases). Per germline, CDR1 DFQATT and CDR2 SNEGSKA (reference sequence). The V gene lost 3 bases and the J gene lost 1 base, with 14 bases spanning the gap. The CDR3 loop spans 15 amino acids. The CDR3 DNA follows: TGCAGTGCTAGTGGTGCAGGGATACGCACAGATACGCAGTATTTT. The encoded protein is CSASGAGIRTDTQYF.

This rearrangement joins TRBV28 to TRBJ1-4; D is perhaps TRBD1 (5 bases). The germline V and J ends were trimmed by 7 bases and 5 bases, with 17 bases remaining between them. Germline-derived CDR1 and CDR2 are MDHEN and SYDVKM. This CDR3 contains 15 residues. In DNA, the CDR3 is TGTGCCAGCACCCGGGGGGACGTAGTAAATGAAAAACTGTTTTTT. Its translation is CASTRGDVVNEKLFF.

This chain uses TRBV4-1 with TRBJ1-5, with D tentatively TRBD1 (6 bases). The germline V gene encodes CDR1 MGHRA and CDR2 YSYEKL. The CDR3 runs 15 residues. V was trimmed by 4 bases and J by 9 bases, leaving 19 bases between them. For the CDR3, the DNA is TGCGCCAGCAGCCGTGCAGACGGGGGCGCAGGGCCCCAGCATTTT. This translates into CASSRADGGAGPQHF.

This clonotype came up a few times. The CDR3: CASSPQSDTQYF. CDR3 bases: TGTGCCAGCAGCCCCCAATCCGACACGCAGTATTTT. The chain uses TRBV9 and TRBJ2-3, with D hard to call. The CDR3 runs 12 residues. Germline CDR1 is SGDLS and CDR2 is YYNGEE. V lost 4 bases and J lost 9, with 12 bases in between.

The sample holds a few counts of this clonotype. The rearrangement uses TRBV29-1 and TRBJ2-5, with 12 positions matching TRBD1. There are 14 residues in the CDR3. Germline trimming cut 6 bases from V and 5 bases from J; bases unmatched to any gene: 7. Germline CDR1 reads SQVTM; CDR2 reads ANQGSEA. CDR3: CSVGQGALVETQYF. CDR3 DNA sequence: TGCAGCGTGGGACAGGGGGCGCTGGTTGAGACCCAGTACTTC.

This clonotype was counted a few times. This chain links TRBV7-2 with TRBJ2-7; 8 nucleotides line up with TRBD1. CDR1 and CDR2 from the germline V gene are SGHTA and FQGNSA. The CDR3 has 16 residues. V trimming: 1 base; J trimming: 1 base; junction bases outside the gene matches: 6. The DNA of the CDR3 is TGTGCCAGCAGCTTAGATTCAGGGGGCACATCCTACGAGCAGTACTTC. Translation gives CASSLDSGGTSYEQYF.

The rearrangement links TRBV6-5 to TRBJ1-6; no definite D call. From germline, CDR1 is MNHEY and CDR2 SVGAGI. Trimming removed 8 bases at V and 10 bases at J, with 12 bases between. The CDR3 has 12 amino acids. CDR3: CASRAPGSPLHF. CDR3 DNA: TGTGCCAGCCGGGCCCCCGGGTCACCCCTCCACTTT.

This clonotype was seen more than once but under ten times. The chain recombines TRBV15 with TRBJ2-1; 11 bases agree with TRBD2. Germline V gene lookup returns CDR1 LNHNV and CDR2 YYDKDF (reference sequence). The CDR3 has 15 amino acids. After removal of 1 base from V and 8 bases from J, the junction contained 4 bases not matched to a gene. CDR3 region: CATSRALAGGYEQFF. The CDR3 bases are TGTGCCACCAGCAGAGCGCTAGCGGGAGGCTATGAGCAGTTCTTC.

The J gene is TRBJ2-3, the V gene TRBV20-1; D is perhaps TRBD2 (6 bases). The CDR3 is 14 residues long. V was clipped by 6 bases and J by 0 bases, with 13 bases between them. CDR1 is DFQATT and CDR2 is SNEGSKA in the germline V gene (reference sequence). CDR3 loop: CSAFDGGSTDTQYF. The CDR3 nucleotides read TGCAGTGCCTTCGACGGGGGAAGCACAGATACGCAGTATTTT.

This chain connects TRBV29-1 to TRBJ1-2, with D perhaps matching TRBD1 (6 bases). The ends were cut back, 2 bases at V and 1 base at J, with 8 bases in the middle. Germline V lookup: CDR1 SQVTM, CDR2 ANQGSEA. This CDR3 is 13 amino acids long. The DNA of the CDR3 is TGCAGCGTTGAAAGGGGGTTTAACTATGGCTACACCTTC. This gives the protein CSVERGFNYGYTF.

This clonotype was detected ten times or more. The chain is built from TRBV12-3 or TRBV12-4 and TRBJ2-3; possible D gene TRBD1, 5 bases. The CDR3 totals 14 residues. Trimming cost V 5 bases and J 2 bases, with 11 bases left between them. The CDR3 region is CASSNGHNTDTQYF. The CDR3 coding sequence is TGTGCCAGCAGTAACGGACACAACACAGATACGCAGTATTTT.

This clonotype was observed many times. V usage is TRBV29-1 and J usage is TRBJ2-6; 7 bases are shared with TRBD1. Germline V gene lookup returns CDR1 SQVTM and CDR2 ANQGSEA. This CDR3 has 15 amino acids. V lost 6 bases and J lost 0; bases outside the gene matches: 5. In DNA form, the CDR3 reads TGCAGCGTGATAACAGGGGACTCTGGGGCCAACGTCCTGACTTTC. Translated, it gives CSVITGDSGANVLTF. Combining the CDR3 with reference TRBV29-1 and TRBJ2-6 gives the whole variable domain SAVISQKPSRDICQRGTSLTIQCQVDSQVTMMFWYRQQPGQSLTLIATANQGSEATYESGFVIDKFPISRPNLTFSTLTVSNMSPEDSSIYLCSVITGDSGANVLTFGAGSRLTVL.

This clonotype has just a few counts. CDR3 residues: CASSDWLAGGTGELFF. DNA of the CDR3: TGTGCCAGCAGTGACTGGCTAGCAGGGGGCACCGGGGAGCTGTTTTTT. This chain connects TRBV25-1 to TRBJ2-2; 7 bases match TRBD1. Germline V gives CDR1 MGHDK, CDR2 SYGVNS. The CDR3 contains 16 residues. Germline trimming cut 3 bases from V and 4 bases from J; bases unmatched to any gene: 8.